This section outlines one T cell receptor beta chain sequence together with its context. Its binding antigen is unknown. Base qualities are missing; no much larger clone stands one base away. The germline V gene yields SGHVS for CDR1 and FNYEAQ for CDR2. V loses 1 base, J loses 4 bases, and the germline ends lie 14 bases apart. Spanning cysteine to phenylalanine, the CDR3 consists of 16 amino acids. This entry keeps only the CDR3 DNA: 48 bases, framed from base 1. These data originate in a study of vaccination and CD4 T cells after COVID-19 (dated 2022 in TCRdb). Study-wide context: Convalescent patients had a positive SARS-CoV-2 result on nasal swab PCR, and of these patients, 8 or 9 had mild disease and one had severe disease. Six males and four females were included in the convalescent cohort, with two Hispanic individuals, seven Caucasians, two Asians and one multiracial person represented. Each participant got two doses of either the Pfizer-BioNTech BNT162b2 vaccine (n=8) or the Moderna mRNA-1273 vaccine (n=2). Post-COVID blood samples were collected from convalescent patients a median of around 100 days after diagnosis, with a range of about 30 to 161 days. Post-vaccine blood samples were collected a median of about 72 days after the second vaccine dose, ranging from about 12 to 241 days. The cultures were stimulated with overlapping spike peptide pools from SARS-CoV-2 and from the common cold coronaviruses HCoV-NL63, HCoV-OC43 and HCoV-229E. In control cultures, a CEFX viral epitope pool was used as positive control, an HIV-1 Nef peptide pool was used as negative control, or no peptide was added. The spike-specific CD4+ TCR repertoire was compared before and after mRNA vaccination in around ten COVID-19 convalescent patients and a handful of infection-naive healthy vaccine recipients. Overall study outcomes, separate from this receptor: Among convalescent patients, a median about 86% of the SARS-CoV-2-reactive clones seen after vaccination appeared only after vaccination, which suggests priming specific to the vaccine. The number of convalescent patients in the study was relatively small, and the study did not examine early timepoints following natural infection. Nearly all vaccine-specific clones in convalescent patients (304 of 307) were mono-reactive for SARS-CoV-2 spike rather than cross-reactive with common cold coronaviruses. The median number of SARS-CoV-2-reactive clonotypes rose from 20 to 25 after infection to 38 after vaccination, but the change was not significant.

The library was produced with PCR. DNA from cultured CD4+ T cells underwent TCR sequencing with the Oncomine TCR Beta short-read assay at the Johns Hopkins FTIC core. Genomic DNA was extracted from the cultured CD4+ T cells with the QIAamp micro DNA kit. Oncomine TCR Beta libraries made from cultured CD4+ T cells were pooled using unique dual indexes and sequenced on an Illumina iSeq 100. Under the source paper's analysis protocol: Non-productive sequences were removed, and CDR3s that did not start with C, did not end with F or W, or were shorter than 7 amino acids were discarded. Antigen-specific clonotypes were identified with the MANAFEST web application by comparing peptide-stimulated wells with reference and other culture wells. For a clone to be called positive, the clone needed an FDR below 0.05, an odds ratio above 5, and a productive frequency above 0.1% in at least two of three replicate wells. A clonotype counted as cross-reactive if it showed significant expansion both in the SARS-CoV-2 spike wells and in at least one common cold coronavirus spike condition. CDR3 homology was assessed with Levenshtein distances (stringdist) and unrooted phylogenetic trees (ape) in R version 3.6.1. Using fastp trimming at Q25 and MiXCR clonotype assembly, TCRdb reanalyzed the public sequencing data and kept in-frame beta chains. Every CDR3 protein is listed once, alongside the most common genes and DNA of its rows. The V and J calls were determined by TCRdb, not by the authors. The sample yields 7,500 to 8,500 distinct CDR3 sequences; 65% to 75% were counted once. The ten most abundant clones make up less than 20% of the sample.

The sample's treatment or condition label, in plain terms: approximately nine-day PBMC culture with coronavirus spike peptide pools or control peptides (ViraFEST assay). The ViraFEST assay was used in the study, in which antigen-specific T cells were expanded with peptide pools and expanded clonotypes were subsequently identified by TCR sequencing. The convalescent patients' positive SARS-CoV-2 PCR tests were from March to December 2020, which was before the Alpha, Beta and Delta variants emerged in the United States. PBMCs were cultured at around 2 million per well in IMDM supplemented with roughly 5.2% human AB serum and 8 to 10 IU/ml IL-2, with 9.5 to 10 ug/ml peptide pools added. On days 3 and 7, half of the culture medium was replaced with fresh IL-2-containing medium. After roughly 11 days of culture, CD4+ T cells were isolated by negative selection with the EasySep CD4+ T cell isolation kit. PBMCs were separated from whole blood using Ficoll-Paque Plus gradient centrifugation and then either used fresh or cryopreserved at -140C. Each culture condition was generally run in triplicate wells.

Recombination joined TRBV7-6 with TRBJ1-3, with a weak D call of TRBD1 (5 bases match). The TCR sequence derives from a human donor with COVID-19. The sample consisted of cultured CD4+ T cells from blood, taken after SARS-CoV-2 vaccination. In nucleotides, the sequence is TGTGCCAGCAGCTTAGGTGTGGCAGGGCAAGGAAACACCATATATTTT. This encodes CASSLGVAGQGNTIYF.